This T cell receptor beta chain was captured by sequencing in a study of CD8+CD57+ T cells in acquired aplastic anemia. Study-wide context: Each DNA sample taken from sorted CD4+ and CD8+ cells came to 3.2 ug on average. Healthy-donor CD4+ cells averaged about 11 million reads. Study-level results: Between patients and controls, about 30 CD8+ CDR3 sequences were found in common.

Germline trimming cut 3 bases from V and 6 bases from J; bases unmatched to any gene: 1. This CDR3 is 12 amino acids long. Germline V lookup: CDR1 DFQATT, CDR2 SNEGSKA (reference sequence). In the case of this clonotype: Its antigen is undetermined.

The use of genomic DNA as template underpinned the TCR beta VDJ and CDR3 profiling. TCRdb used MiXCR to reprocess the reads, holding one entry per CDR3 protein. The top ten hold approximately 2.9% of the sample, which has about 180,000 distinct CDR3 sequences, approximately 49% seen once. The clonotype was recovered from a human donor in good health. The chain has TRBV20-1 and TRBJ2-7; 11 bases agree with TRBD2. The sample consisted of sorted CD4+, CD8+, or CD8+CD57+ T cells (not recorded which) from PBMCs. Here the CDR3 DNA reads TGCAGTGCTAGTGGACTAGCGGGCGAGCAGTACTTC. Translated: CSASGLAGEQYF.